In this sample, the clone carrying this T cell receptor beta chain turned up once. The sample is drawn from a study of blood T cell repertoires in COVID-19. Study background: The origin of the acute and convalescent COVID-19 samples was the United States, Italy and Spain. Sample material is recorded as cDNA or gDNA derived from T cells, B-cell-depleted T cells, or PBMCs.

Per the germline V gene, CDR1 is LGHDT and CDR2 is YNNKEL (reference sequence). V lost 5 bases, J lost 4 bases, and 11 bases lay in between. This CDR3 is 13 amino acids long. As handled by the study authors: Amplified reference gene primers provided the basis for estimating nucleated cell counts. The protocol was immunoSEQ multiplex PCR, while the TCRdb copy is restricted to in-frame clones and leaves out a portion. The V and J calls and the clone size are those of that table, but D and trimming were determined from the DNA. The repertoire consists of tens of thousands of clones, with around four fifths occurring once and the leading ten covering over 9.5%.

The rearrangement links TRBV3-1 (or the pseudogene TRBV3-2) to TRBJ2-5, with D tentatively TRBD2 (7 bases). The sequencing sample was made of peripheral blood. The sequence was obtained from a human donor in a cohort sampled during active COVID-19. The CDR3 DNA sequence: TGTGCCAGCAGCAGCCGGGGGGCAGAGACCCAGTACTTC. Residues: CASSSRGAETQYF.